This entry lists 24 T cell receptor beta chains sequenced from one sample in a study of human T cells and chemical hapten exposure. As for time point: patch test 1, 2 weeks after DPC sensitization. Regarding treatment: therapeutic diphenylcyclopropenone sensitization with weekly scalp DPC. One entry per CDR3 protein results from TCRdb running MiXCR on the RACE reads. The sample lists around 380,000 distinct CDR3 sequences, approximately 4.4% seen once, with under 2.5% in the top ten. The source material was whole blood, sampled in connection with sensitization to the hapten diphenylcyclopropenone (DPC). These receptors originate from a woman in her forties or fifties with alopecia areata. Some clones in this sample may be carry-over from other donors' samples.

This clonotype has a count of ten or more. This sequence joins TRBV28 and TRBJ2-7, with 11 bases lining up with TRBD2. The CDR3 sequence is 15 residues long. The germline V gene has CDR1 MDHEN and CDR2 SYDVKM. The V segment lost 6 bases and the J segment 1 base; nucleotides outside the gene matches: 5. The DNA of the CDR3 is TGTGCCAGCAGCATAGCGGGAGGGCTATCCTACGAGCAGTACTTC. Translating it yields CASSIAGGLSYEQYF.

This clonotype was detected ten times or more. The chain links TRBV7-9 to TRBJ2-5; D gene uncertain. V was pared by 5 bases and J by 7 bases, with 17 bases between. The V gene's germline CDR1 is SEHNR and CDR2 FQNEAQ (reference sequence). CDR3 length equals 14 residues. CDR3 region: CASSPGPSGPTQYF. In DNA, the CDR3 is TGTGCCAGCAGCCCGGGCCCCAGTGGTCCGACCCAGTACTTC.

The rearrangement links TRBV6-5 to TRBJ2-7; 8 nucleotides align to TRBD2. Germline-derived CDR1 and CDR2 are MNHEY and SVGAGI. The ends lost 7 bases at V and 2 bases at J; junction bases unmatched: 4. The CDR3 consists of 13 residues. CDR3 sequence reads: CASTKAGAYEQYF. The DNA of the CDR3 is TGTGCCAGCACCAAAGCGGGAGCCTACGAGCAGTACTTC.

This chain joins TRBV20-1 and TRBJ2-7, with 13 positions matching TRBD2. Germline lookup yields CDR1 DFQATT and CDR2 SNEGSKA (reference sequence). This CDR3 has 15 amino acids. V lost 0 bases, J lost 3 bases, and 2 bases stayed unmatched. For the CDR3, the DNA is TGCAGTGCTAGAGATCGGACTAGCGGGGGCTACGAGCAGTACTTC. It codes for CSARDRTSGGYEQYF.

This clonotype was seen only a few times. The chain carries TRBV7-2 and TRBJ1-6, with D maybe TRBD1 (6 bases). CDR3 length: 14 amino acids. V was pared by 5 bases and J by 8 bases, with 13 bases between. The V gene's germline CDR1 is SGHTA and CDR2 FQGNSA. The CDR3 here is CASSPEGGYSPLHF. In DNA, the CDR3 is TGTGCCAGCAGCCCCGAGGGGGGATATTCACCCCTCCACTTT.

Remarks on this clonotype: The junction departs from the called germline gene at one end, perhaps through a read error. The chain couples TRBV10-2 to TRBJ2-5; D unresolved. CDR1 and CDR2 from the germline V gene are WSHSY and SAAADI. The CDR3 totals 12 residues. The CDR3 loop reads CASSESRTQLNF. DNA of the CDR3: TGCGCCAGCAGTGAGTCGAGGACCCAGCTCAACTTC.

In this sample, this clonotype turned up many times. J is TRBJ2-7 and V is TRBV3-1; no reliable D call. V was shortened by 1 base and J by 1 base, with 2 bases between the two germline ends. The CDR3 consists of 12 residues. Germline CDR1 and CDR2: LGHDT and YNNKEL (reference sequence). CDR3 sequence (DNA): TGTGCCAGCAGCCAAGTTTCCTACGAGCAGTACTTC. Translated, it gives CASSQVSYEQYF.

This clonotype was detected ten times or more. The chain uses TRBV2 and TRBJ2-1; D is unclear. There are 15 residues in the CDR3. Trimming removed 4 bases at V and 4 bases at J, with 14 bases between. The germline V gene encodes CDR1 SNHLY and CDR2 FYNNEI. DNA for the CDR3: TGTGCCAGCAGTGCCGAAGCAACGATTTACAATGAGCAGTTCTTC. Translated, it gives CASSAEATIYNEQFF.

This clonotype has ten or more counts. The chain combines TRBV5-4 with TRBJ2-3, with 12 nucleotides matching TRBD2. Losses at the gene ends were 1 base for V and 1 base for J; bases not matched to a gene: 1. This CDR3 region has 16 residues. Germline loops: CDR1 SGHNT, CDR2 YYREEE (reference sequence). Here the CDR3 reads CASSLRTSGGTDTQYF. In DNA, the CDR3 is TGTGCCAGCAGCTTGAGGACTAGCGGGGGCACAGATACGCAGTATTTT. The complete variable domain, with remaining parts taken from reference TRBV5-4 and TRBJ2-3, reads ETGVTQSPTHLIKTRGQQVTLRCSSQSGHNTVSWYQQALGQGPQFIFQYYREEENGRGNFPPRFSGLQFPNYSSELNVNALELDDSALYLCASSLRTSGGTDTQYFGPGTRLTVL.

This clonotype was detected many times. The rearrangement uses TRBV12-3 or TRBV12-4 and TRBJ2-2; D is undetermined. The CDR3 sequence is 15 residues long. V lost 6 bases and J lost 0, with 11 bases in between. CDR3 sequence (DNA): TGTGCCAGCAGCTCGAGAAGCGCGAACACCGGGGAGCTGTTTTTT. As protein: CASSSRSANTGELFF.

This clonotype was counted between two and nine times. CDR3 nucleotides: TGTGCCAGCAGTTCAACCCCCGGGACAGATCTCACCGGGGAGCTGTTTTTT. It encodes CASSSTPGTDLTGELFF. The chain carries TRBV12-3 or TRBV12-4 and TRBJ2-2; TRBD1 agrees at 7 bases. This CDR3 contains 17 residues. The V and J ends lost 4 bases and 4 bases, in that order; junction bases with no gene match: 12.

This clonotype came up many times. The CDR3 DNA reads as TGTGCCAGCAGTTCACTAGCGAGCGGGACAGATACGCAGTATTTT. Its protein is CASSSLASGTDTQYF. The chain recombines TRBV28 with TRBJ2-3; 7 positions match TRBD2. V trimming: 4 bases; J trimming: 3 bases; junction bases outside the gene matches: 7. The CDR3 totals 15 residues. The germline CDR1 and CDR2 sequences are MDHEN and SYDVKM.

The V call is TRBV27, the J call TRBJ2-7; 9 bases are a match to TRBD1. This CDR3 contains 14 residues. Germline V lookup: CDR1 MNHEY, CDR2 SMNVEV (reference sequence). The ends lost 5 bases at V and 7 bases at J; junction bases unmatched: 9. The CDR3 is CASSLGQGDWEQYF. Written as DNA, the CDR3 is TGTGCCAGCAGTCTGGGACAGGGAGACTGGGAGCAGTACTTC.

This rearrangement joins TRBV5-1 to TRBJ2-3; D might be TRBD2 (6 bases). Trimming stripped 1 base from V and 0 bases from J, with 12 bases between. CDR1 is SGHRS, CDR2 YFSETQ, per germline. The CDR3 totals 16 residues. CDR3 nucleotides: TGCGCCAGCAGCTTGAGAGCGGGTCAGAGCACAGATACGCAGTATTTT. Encoded protein: CASSLRAGQSTDTQYF.

This clonotype appeared many times. The chain's CDR3 is CASIDGTNTEAFF. CDR3 nucleotide sequence: TGTGCCAGCATTGACGGGACGAACACTGAAGCTTTCTTT. The chain employs TRBV28 and TRBJ1-1, with TRBD1 as a possible D gene (5 bases). Trimming removed 7 bases at V and 1 base at J, with 10 bases between. Germline CDR1 reads MDHEN; CDR2 reads SYDVKM. This CDR3 is built from 13 residues.

There are many counts of this clonotype. This chain uses TRBV12-5 with TRBJ1-4, with D tentatively TRBD1 (6 bases). V shed 3 bases and J shed 5 bases, with 16 bases lying between them. From germline, CDR1 is LGHNT and CDR2 FRNRAP. This CDR3 comprises 16 residues. CDR3 amino acids: CASGFLQGYGNEKLFF. The DNA for the CDR3 is TGTGCTAGTGGTTTCCTACAGGGCTACGGAAATGAAAAACTGTTTTTT.

Comments on this clonotype: Likely a read error: the CDR3 ends without its conserved phenylalanine or tryptophan. V usage is TRBV20-1 and J usage is TRBJ2-3, with TRBD1 matching over 7 bases. From germline, CDR1 is DFQATT and CDR2 SNEGSKA (reference sequence). The CDR3 is 15 amino acids. The J segment lost 0 bases and the V segment lost 5 bases, leaving 8 bases of the junction unmatched. CDR3 sequence reads: CSAPNRGSSTDTQYY. The CDR3 DNA reads TGCAGTGCTCCCAACAGGGGCTCTAGCACAGATACGCAGTATTAT.

This clonotype was detected many times. The CDR3 nucleotides read TGTGCCAGCAGCCCTAGCGGGGATCACTCCTACGAGCAGTACTTC. Protein product: CASSPSGDHSYEQYF. The V call is TRBV9, the J call TRBJ2-7; TRBD2 matches at 9 bases. Germline values: CDR1 SGDLS, CDR2 YYNGEE. Trimming at V came to 4 bases and at J to 0 bases, leaving 5 bases not matched to a gene. This CDR3 comprises 15 residues.

The rearrangement links TRBV2 to TRBJ1-5; D perhaps matches TRBD1 (6 bases). Deletions cut 4 bases from V and 10 bases from J, with 14 bases between. The CDR3 is 13 residues long. Germline V gene sequence: CDR1 SNHLY, CDR2 FYNNEI. CDR3 loop: CASSVTGDGPQHF. The CDR3 DNA follows: TGTGCCAGCAGTGTGACAGGAGATGGTCCCCAGCATTTT.

In its sample, this clonotype was seen many times. The chain combines TRBV12-3 or TRBV12-4 with TRBJ2-3; 9 nucleotides line up with TRBD1. CDR3 size: 14 residues. Trimming cost V 1 base and J 5 bases; bases outside gene matches: 1. The CDR3 DNA reads as TGTGCCAGCAGTTTAGGGACAGGGGTAGATACGCAGTATTTT. Translated, it gives CASSLGTGVDTQYF.

The rearrangement links TRBV12-3 or TRBV12-4 to TRBJ2-7, with D possibly being TRBD1 (7 bases). This CDR3 spans 14 amino acids. V was clipped by 6 bases and J by 5 bases, with 17 bases between them. CDR3 in amino acids: CASSLNPGGHEQYF. CDR3 bases: TGTGCCAGCAGCCTCAATCCAGGGGGGCACGAGCAGTACTTC.

This clonotype has only a few counts. The V call is TRBV11-2, the J call TRBJ2-7, with D perhaps given as TRBD1 or TRBD2 (5 bases each). The CDR3 contains 15 residues. The germline gives CDR1 SGHAT, CDR2 FQNNGV. V lost 4 bases, J lost 5 bases, and 18 bases lay in between. The CDR3 sequence is CASSSTGTQGDEQYF. The CDR3 coding sequence is TGTGCCAGCAGCTCGACCGGGACCCAGGGCGACGAGCAGTACTTC.

This clonotype occurred many times. The junction does not match germline at one end; this may be a read error. The chain links TRBV29-1 to TRBJ1-2; 7 bases align to TRBD1. CDR3 length equals 13 residues. Germline lookup yields CDR1 SQVTM and CDR2 ANQGSEA. CDR3 DNA sequence: TGCAGCGTAGAAGTGACAGGGCTCTATGGCTACACCTTC. This encodes CSVEVTGLYGYTF.

This clonotype was counted only a few times. This rearrangement joins TRBV20-1 to TRBJ2-7, with a tentative D call TRBD2 (5 bases). V was cut by 6 bases and J by 2 bases, with 14 bases left in between. Germline CDR1 is DFQATT and CDR2 is SNEGSKA (reference sequence). The CDR3 sequence is 13 residues long. CDR3 sequence: CSAPTGSTYEQYF. In DNA, the CDR3 is TGCAGTGCCCCGACGGGGTCCACCTACGAGCAGTACTTC.